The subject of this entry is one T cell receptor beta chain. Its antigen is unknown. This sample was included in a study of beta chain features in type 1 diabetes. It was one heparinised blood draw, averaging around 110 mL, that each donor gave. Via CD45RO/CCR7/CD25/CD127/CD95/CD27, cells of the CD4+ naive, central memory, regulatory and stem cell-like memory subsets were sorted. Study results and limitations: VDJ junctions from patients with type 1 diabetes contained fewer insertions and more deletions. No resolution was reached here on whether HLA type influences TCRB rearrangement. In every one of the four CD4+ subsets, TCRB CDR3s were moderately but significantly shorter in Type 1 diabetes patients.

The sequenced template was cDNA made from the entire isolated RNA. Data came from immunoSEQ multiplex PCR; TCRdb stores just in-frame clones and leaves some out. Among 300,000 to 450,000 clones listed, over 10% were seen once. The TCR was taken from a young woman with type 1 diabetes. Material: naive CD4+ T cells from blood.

In nucleotides, the CDR3 is TGCGCCAGCAGCCGTTCGGGACAGTCCTACGAGCAGTACTTC. Protein sequence: CASSRSGQSYEQYF. The rearrangement joins TRBV4-3 to TRBJ2-7; 7 bases map to TRBD1. Germline values: CDR1 LGHNA, CDR2 YSLEER. The CDR3 has 14 amino acids. J lost 1 base, V lost 4 bases, and 4 bases had no gene match.